The source of this TCR beta chain is a study of T-cell reconstitution after alpha-beta-depleted transplantation in children. Study conclusions and caveats: By one year post-transplant, T-cell counts and diversity largely arose from T cells that were newly produced.

Unique molecular identifiers tagged the TCRbeta library. TCRdb itself ran the PCR reads through MiXCR, one entry per CDR3 protein. There are 65,000 to 90,000 distinct CDR3 sequences in the sample; approximately 11% occur only once, and roughly 13% lies in the top ten. Remarks on this clonotype: Its antigen remains unknown.

The material sequenced was PBMCs, taken before TCRalphabeta/CD19-depleted stem cell transplant. The source is a boy under 18 with acute myeloid leukemia, due to receive a stem cell transplant.

CDR3 DNA sequence: TGTGCCAGCAGCACCCGAACCTTCGACGGGGGGAAATTAAGGGAGCAGTTCTTC. As protein: CASSTRTFDGGKLREQFF. This chain links TRBV11-2 with TRBJ2-1; 7 bases agree with TRBD2. The CDR3 contains 18 residues. V lost 5 bases and J lost 10; bases outside the gene matches: 23. The germline V gene encodes CDR1 SGHAT and CDR2 FQNNGV.